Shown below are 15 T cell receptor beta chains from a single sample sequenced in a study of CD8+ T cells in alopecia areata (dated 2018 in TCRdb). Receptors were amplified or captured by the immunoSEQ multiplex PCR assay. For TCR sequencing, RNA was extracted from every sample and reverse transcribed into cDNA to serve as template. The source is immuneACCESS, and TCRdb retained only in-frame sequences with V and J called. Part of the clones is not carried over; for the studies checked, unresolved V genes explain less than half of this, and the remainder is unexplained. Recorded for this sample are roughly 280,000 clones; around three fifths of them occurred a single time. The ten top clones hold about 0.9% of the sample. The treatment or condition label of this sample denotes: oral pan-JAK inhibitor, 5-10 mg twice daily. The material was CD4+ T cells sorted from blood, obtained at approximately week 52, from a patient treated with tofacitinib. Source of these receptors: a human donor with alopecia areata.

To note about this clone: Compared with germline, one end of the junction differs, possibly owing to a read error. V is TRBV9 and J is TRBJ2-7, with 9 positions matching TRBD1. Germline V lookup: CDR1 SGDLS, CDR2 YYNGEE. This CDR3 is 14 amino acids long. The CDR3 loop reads CASSLTGTGPVMNF. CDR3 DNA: TGTGCCAGCAGCCTAACCGGGACAGGGCCAGTTATGAACTTC.

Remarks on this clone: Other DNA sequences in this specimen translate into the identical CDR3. Here the CDR3 reads CAWSAQETQYF. The CDR3 bases are TGTGCCTGGAGTGCGCAAGAGACCCAGTACTTC. The rearrangement links TRBV30 to TRBJ2-5; no reliable D call. This CDR3 region has 11 residues. Per germline, CDR1 GTSNPN and CDR2 SVGIG (reference sequence). The V gene lost 1 base and the J gene lost 2 bases, with 2 bases spanning the gap.

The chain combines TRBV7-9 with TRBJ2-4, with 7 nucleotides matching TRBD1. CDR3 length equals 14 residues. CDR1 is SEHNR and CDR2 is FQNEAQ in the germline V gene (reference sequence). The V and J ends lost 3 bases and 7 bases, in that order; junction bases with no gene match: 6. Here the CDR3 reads CASSLTGTENIQYF. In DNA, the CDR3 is TGTGCCAGCAGCTTGACCGGGACAGAGAACATTCAGTACTTC.

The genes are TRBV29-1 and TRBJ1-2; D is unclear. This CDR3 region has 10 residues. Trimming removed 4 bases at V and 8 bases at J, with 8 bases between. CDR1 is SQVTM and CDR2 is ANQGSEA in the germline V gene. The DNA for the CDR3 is TGCAGCGTTGTCCGCGGGGGCTACACCTTC. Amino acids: CSVVRGGYTF.

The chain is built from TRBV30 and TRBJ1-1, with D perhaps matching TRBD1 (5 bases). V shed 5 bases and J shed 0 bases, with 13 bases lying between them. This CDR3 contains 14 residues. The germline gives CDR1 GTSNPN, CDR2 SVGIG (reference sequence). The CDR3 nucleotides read TGTGCCTGGGAAAAGACAGCTTTGAACACTGAAGCTTTCTTT. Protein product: CAWEKTALNTEAFF.

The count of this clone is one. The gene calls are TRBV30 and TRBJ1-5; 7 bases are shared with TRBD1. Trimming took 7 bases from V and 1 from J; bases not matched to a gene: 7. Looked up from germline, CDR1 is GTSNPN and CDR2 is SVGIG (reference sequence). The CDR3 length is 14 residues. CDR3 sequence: CASSTGLSNQPQHF. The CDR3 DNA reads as TGTGCCTCCTCGACAGGGTTAAGCAATCAGCCCCAGCATTTT.

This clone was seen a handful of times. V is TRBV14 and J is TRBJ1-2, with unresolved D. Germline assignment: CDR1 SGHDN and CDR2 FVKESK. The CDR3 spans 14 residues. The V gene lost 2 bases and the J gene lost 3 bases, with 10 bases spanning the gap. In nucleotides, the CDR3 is TGTGCCAGCAGCCAACGGATGGGATACTATGGCTACACCTTC. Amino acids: CASSQRMGYYGYTF.

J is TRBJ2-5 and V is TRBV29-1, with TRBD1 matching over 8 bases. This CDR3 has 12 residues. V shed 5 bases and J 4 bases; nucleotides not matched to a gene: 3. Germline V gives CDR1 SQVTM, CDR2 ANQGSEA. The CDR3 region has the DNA TGCAGCGTTTCCACAGGGGGAGAGACCCAGTACTTC. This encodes CSVSTGGETQYF.

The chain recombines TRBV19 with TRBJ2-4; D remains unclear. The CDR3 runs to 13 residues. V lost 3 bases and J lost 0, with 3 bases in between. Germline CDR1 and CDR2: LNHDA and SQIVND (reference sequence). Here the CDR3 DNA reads TGTGCCAGTAGTATTGAAGCCAAAAACATTCAGTACTTC. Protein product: CASSIEAKNIQYF.

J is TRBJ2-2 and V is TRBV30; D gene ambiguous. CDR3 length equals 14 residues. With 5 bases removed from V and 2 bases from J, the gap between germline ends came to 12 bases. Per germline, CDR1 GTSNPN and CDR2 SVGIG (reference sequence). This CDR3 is CAWSPWTNTGELFF. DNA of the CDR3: TGTGCCTGGTCCCCCTGGACCAACACCGGGGAGCTGTTTTTT.

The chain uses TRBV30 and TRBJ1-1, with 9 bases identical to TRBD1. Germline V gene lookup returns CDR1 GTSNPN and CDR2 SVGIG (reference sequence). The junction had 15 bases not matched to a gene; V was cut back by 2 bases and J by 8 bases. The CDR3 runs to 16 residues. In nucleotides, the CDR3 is TGTGCCTGGAGTCGGAGGGACAGGGATTCGAACATGGAAGCTTTCTTT. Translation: CAWSRRDRDSNMEAFF. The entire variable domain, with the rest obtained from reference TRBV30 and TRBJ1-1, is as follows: SQTIHQWPATLVQPVGSPLSLECTVEGTSNPNLYWYRQAAGRGLQLLFYSVGIGQISSEVPQNLSASRPQDRQFILSSKKLLLSDSGFYLCAWSRRDRDSNMEAFFGQGTRLTVV.

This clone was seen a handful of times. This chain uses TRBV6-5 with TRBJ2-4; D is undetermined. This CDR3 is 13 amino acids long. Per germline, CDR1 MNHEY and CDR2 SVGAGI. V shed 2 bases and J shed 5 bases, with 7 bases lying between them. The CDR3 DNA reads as TGTGCCAGCAGTTACGGTACTCAAAACATTCAGTACTTC. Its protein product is CASSYGTQNIQYF.

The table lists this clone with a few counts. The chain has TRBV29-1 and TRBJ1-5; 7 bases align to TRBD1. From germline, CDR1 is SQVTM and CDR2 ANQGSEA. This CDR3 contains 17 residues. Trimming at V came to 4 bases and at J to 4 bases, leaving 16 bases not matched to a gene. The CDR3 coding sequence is TGCAGCGTTGCCCTAGGGGCAGGGGGTAAGGGAAATCAGCCCCAGCATTTT. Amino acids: CSVALGAGGKGNQPQHF.

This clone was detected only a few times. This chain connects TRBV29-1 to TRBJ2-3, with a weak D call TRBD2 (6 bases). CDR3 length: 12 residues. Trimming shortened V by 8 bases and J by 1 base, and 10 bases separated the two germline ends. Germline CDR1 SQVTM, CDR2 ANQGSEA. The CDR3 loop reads CSPRLGTDTQYF. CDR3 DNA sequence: TGCAGCCCCCGACTAGGCACAGATACGCAGTATTTT.

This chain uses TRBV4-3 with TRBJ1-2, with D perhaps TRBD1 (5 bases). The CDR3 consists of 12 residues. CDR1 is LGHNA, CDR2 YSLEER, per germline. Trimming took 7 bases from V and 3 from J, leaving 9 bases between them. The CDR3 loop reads CASMGRDYGYTF. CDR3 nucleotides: TGCGCCAGCATGGGCAGGGACTATGGCTACACCTTC.